This record covers a single TCR beta chain. The data belong to a study of control samples from healthy donors and cancer patients. This table comes from immunoSEQ multiplex PCR, and its TCRdb copy is limited to in-frame clones, with some not included. The sample carries about 180,000 clones, roughly 94% recorded once. The CDR3 length is 16 residues. Trimming cost V 6 bases and J 0 bases; bases outside gene matches: 6. Germline V gene lookup returns CDR1 LNHDA and CDR2 SQIVND (reference sequence). Sequencing was carried out using blood. The rearrangement joins TRBV19 to TRBJ1-5; 9 positions match TRBD1. This clonotype was sampled from a woman in her late teens or twenties in good health. CDR3 loop: CASRETGGYSNQPQHF. CDR3 coding DNA: TGTGCCAGTAGGGAAACAGGGGGCTATAGCAATCAGCCCCAGCATTTT.